The entry below describes one TCR beta chain. The assay was immunoSEQ multiplex PCR, and TCRdb's table has in-frame clones only and misses some. Here the sample spans roughly 70,000 clones, more than 70% being singletons. This CDR3 is built from 14 residues. The germline CDR1 and CDR2 sequences are LNHDA and SQIVND (reference sequence). Trimming pared 3 bases from V and 3 bases from J, leaving 9 bases between. The data derive from a study of blood T cell repertoires in COVID-19. Specimen: peripheral blood. This TCR came from a man between 65 and 85 years old with acute or convalescent COVID-19. The chain couples TRBV19 to TRBJ1-5; D remains unclear. The CDR3 nucleotides are TGTGCCAGTAGTATCCAGTTTAACAATCAGCCCCAGCATTTT. This translates into CASSIQFNNQPQHF. Full variable domain (missing parts from reference TRBV19 and TRBJ1-5): DGGITQSPKYLFRKEGQNVTLSCEQNLNHDAMYWYRQDPGQGLRLIYYSQIVNDFQKGDIAEGYSVSREKKESFPLTVTSAQKNPTAFYLCASSIQFNNQPQHFGDGTRLSIL.